These T cell receptor beta chains were read from a single sample in a study of blood T cell repertoires in COVID-19. Only in-frame clones appear in the TCRdb table, and some are missing; sequencing was by immunoSEQ multiplex PCR. The sample records 150,000 to 200,000 clones, 86% being singletons. Sequencing input: peripheral blood. These receptors originate from a woman aged 55-75 years with COVID-19, enrolled during active disease. The CDR3 runs from the conserved cysteine through the conserved F or W. Fields, in order: D gene, clone size, V gene, J gene, CDR3 DNA, CDR3 protein. A D gene is named only where the DNA matches it firmly. Size values are once, few and many counts, or a class for expanded clones, and some rows have none.

D: .
size: once
V: TRBV19
J: TRBJ2-3
DNA: TGTGCCAGTAGTATTACAGGGACAGATACGCAGTATTTT
CDR3: CASSITGTDTQYF

D: .
size: .
V: TRBV7-9
J: TRBJ2-3
DNA: TGTGCCAGCAGCCTAAGCACAGATACGCAGTATTTT
CDR3: CASSLSTDTQYF

D: .
size: .
V: TRBV5-1
J: TRBJ2-1
DNA: TGCGCCAGCAGCTTGTTGACTAGTCGCAATGAGCAGTTCTTC
CDR3: CASSLLTSRNEQFF

D: TRBD1
size: .
V: TRBV29-1
J: TRBJ1-1
DNA: TGCAGCGTTCGACAGGGGAGCACTGAAGCTTTCTTT
CDR3: CSVRQGSTEAFF

D: TRBD2
size: .
V: TRBV19
J: TRBJ2-1
DNA: TGTGCCAGTAGTCCGGGACTAGCGGTTAGCTCCTACAATGAGCAGTTCTTC
CDR3: CASSPGLAVSSYNEQFF

D: .
size: .
V: TRBV5-6
J: TRBJ2-5
DNA: TGTGCCAGCAGCTTGTACCTAGCGCCCGGGGAGACCCAGTACTTC
CDR3: CASSLYLAPGETQYF

D: TRBD1
size: .
V: TRBV7-9
J: TRBJ2-3
DNA: TGTGCCAGCAGCTTTACCGGGACAGTGGCAGATACGCAGTATTTT
CDR3: CASSFTGTVADTQYF

D: TRBD1
size: .
V: TRBV15
J: TRBJ1-6
DNA: TGTGCCACCGGAAGACAGGGATTTTCACCCCTCCACTTT
CDR3: CATGRQGFSPLHF

D: .
size: .
V: TRBV7-2
J: TRBJ1-1
DNA: TGTGCCAGCAGCTTAGACTTAGCGCCTAACACTGAAGCTTTCTTT
CDR3: CASSLDLAPNTEAFF

D: .
size: .
V: TRBV5-6
J: TRBJ1-1
DNA: TGTGCCAGCAGCTCTTACACTGAAGCTTTCTTT
CDR3: CASSSYTEAFF

D: .
size: .
V: TRBV28
J: TRBJ1-1
DNA: TGTGCCAGCAGTCCGGACAGTATAACTGAAGCTTTCTTT
CDR3: CASSPDSITEAFF

D: .
size: .
V: TRBV29-1
J: TRBJ2-1
DNA: TGCAGCGCCGGACAGAGCTCCTACAATGAGCAGTTCTTC
CDR3: CSAGQSSYNEQFF

D: .
size: few
V: TRBV6-1
J: TRBJ2-7
DNA: TGTGCCAGCAGTGACGACCAGGGTTACGAGCAGTACTTC
CDR3: CASSDDQGYEQYF

D: .
size: few
V: TRBV11-2
J: TRBJ2-7
DNA: TGTGCCAGCAGCTTTCAACTAGGAGTAGAATACGAGCAGTACTTC
CDR3: CASSFQLGVEYEQYF

D: TRBD1
size: .
V: TRBV6-5
J: TRBJ1-1
DNA: TGTGCCAGTCAGAAAAGACAGACAGGGGGCACTGAAGCTTTCTTT
CDR3: CASQKRQTGGTEAFF

D: .
size: .
V: TRBV6-5
J: TRBJ1-3
DNA: TGTGCCAGCAGTTCACAACCCTCTGGAAACACCATATATTTT
CDR3: CASSSQPSGNTIYF

D: .
size: .
V: TRBV25-1
J: TRBJ1-2
DNA: TGTGCCAGCAGTCCGGGACTTCGACACTATGGCTACACCTTC
CDR3: CASSPGLRHYGYTF

D: TRBD1
size: .
V: TRBV3-1/TRBV3-2
J: TRBJ2-3
DNA: TGTGCCAGCAGCCGATCGGGACAGGGGGGCACAGATACGCAGTATTTT
CDR3: CASSRSGQGGTDTQYF

D: TRBD1
size: .
V: TRBV19
J: TRBJ1-3
DNA: TGTGCCAGTAGATACAGGGGACCTGGAAACACCATATATTTT
CDR3: CASRYRGPGNTIYF

D: .
size: .
V: TRBV6-6
J: TRBJ1-5
DNA: TGTGCCAGCAGTTACTCGGCAGGTTTTAATCAGCCCCAGCATTTT
CDR3: CASSYSAGFNQPQHF

D: .
size: .
V: TRBV5-8
J: TRBJ2-7
DNA: TGTGCCAGCAGCTTATTTTGGGCTCGTCGGAAAGACTCCTACGAGCAGTACTTC
CDR3: CASSLFWARRKDSYEQYF

D: .
size: .
V: TRBV19
J: TRBJ1-6
DNA: TGTGCCAGTAGCATCGCCGGCTCGGTCGGGGACTATAATTCACCCCTCCACTTT
CDR3: CASSIAGSVGDYNSPLHF

D: .
size: .
V: TRBV4-3
J: TRBJ2-5
DNA: TGCGCCAGCAGCCAAGACCAGGGGCGAGAGACCCAGTACTTC
CDR3: CASSQDQGRETQYF

D: TRBD2
size: .
V: TRBV5-1
J: TRBJ2-7
DNA: TGCGCCAGCAGCTTGGGTCGGTTGGGCGGGAGACGGGGCGAGCAGTACTTC
CDR3: CASSLGRLGGRRGEQYF

D: TRBD1
size: .
V: TRBV4-3
J: TRBJ2-7
DNA: TGCGCCAGCAGCTTAGGGACAGGGGACGAGCAGTACTTC
CDR3: CASSLGTGDEQYF

D: TRBD2
size: once
V: TRBV6-2/TRBV6-3
J: TRBJ2-2
DNA: TGTGCCAGCAGTCTTCTAGCGGCCACCGGGGAGCTGTTTTTT
CDR3: CASSLLAATGELFF

D: TRBD1
size: .
V: TRBV27
J: TRBJ1-1
DNA: TGTGCCAGCAGTCCGATCCGGGACAGGGATTACACTGAAGCTTTCTTT
CDR3: CASSPIRDRDYTEAFF

D: .
size: .
V: TRBV19
J: TRBJ2-3
DNA: TGTGCCAGTTCCCTAGGGGCCACAGATACGCAGTATTTT
CDR3: CASSLGATDTQYF

D: .
size: .
V: TRBV29-1
J: TRBJ2-2
DNA: TGCAGCGTTGGACAGAGAAACACCGGGGAGCTGTTTTTT
CDR3: CSVGQRNTGELFF

D: .
size: .
V: TRBV9
J: TRBJ1-1
DNA: TGTGCCAGCAGCCCCCTTGTCGGGGCTGAAGCTTTCTTT
CDR3: CASSPLVGAEAFF

D: TRBD1
size: .
V: TRBV28
J: TRBJ2-3
DNA: TGTGCCAGCACCCTACAGGGGGCGTGGGATACGCAGTATTTT
CDR3: CASTLQGAWDTQYF

D: .
size: once
V: TRBV6-5
J: TRBJ2-7
DNA: TGTGCCAGCAGTCAGAGGGCCCCTCTCTACGAGCAGTACTTC
CDR3: CASSQRAPLYEQYF

D: .
size: .
V: TRBV6-5
J: TRBJ1-1
DNA: TGTGCCAGCAGTTATTGGCAGAACACTGAAGCTTTCTTT
CDR3: CASSYWQNTEAFF

D: .
size: .
V: TRBV7-2
J: TRBJ2-7
DNA: TGTGCCAGCAGCCCTACCGTCTCCGAGCAGTACTTC
CDR3: CASSPTVSEQYF

D: .
size: .
V: TRBV3-1/TRBV3-2
J: TRBJ2-2
DNA: TGTGCCAGCAGCCACTTATGCCCCTCACAGGAAAACACCGGGGAGCTGTTTTTT
CDR3: CASSHLCPSQENTGELFF

D: .
size: .
V: TRBV15
J: TRBJ2-2
DNA: TGTGCCACCCAGGAGACTAGGCCCGGGGAGCTGTTTTTT
CDR3: CATQETRPGELFF

D: .
size: .
V: TRBV19
J: TRBJ1-5
DNA: TGTGCCAGTAGTCCTCCCCCGGCAGGGGGCAATCAGCCCCAGCATTTT
CDR3: CASSPPPAGGNQPQHF

D: TRBD2
size: .
V: TRBV14
J: TRBJ2-7
DNA: TGTGCCAGCAGCCAAGTTGGCGGGAGGGTCCAGGAGCAGTACTTC
CDR3: CASSQVGGRVQEQYF

D: .
size: .
V: TRBV14
J: TRBJ2-7
DNA: TGTGCCAGCAGCCAAGACCGAGCTTGGACAGGCCGGAGGGAGGAGCAGTACTTC
CDR3: CASSQDRAWTGRREEQYF

D: .
size: .
V: TRBV6-5
J: TRBJ1-5
DNA: TGTGCCAGCAGTTACTCTAGCGGGCCCCAGCATTTT
CDR3: CASSYSSGPQHF

D: .
size: .
V: TRBV9
J: TRBJ1-1
DNA: TGTGCCAGCAGCGGACACTGGACAGAGAACACTGAAGCTTTCTTT
CDR3: CASSGHWTENTEAFF

D: TRBD2
size: .
V: TRBV28
J: TRBJ2-1
DNA: TGTGCCGCGTCGAGCGGGAGGTCCAACGTAGAGCAGTTCTTC
CDR3: CAASSGRSNVEQFF

D: TRBD1
size: .
V: TRBV7-2
J: TRBJ2-1
DNA: TGTGCCAGCAGCCTAACGAGGGGGACAGGGGACAATGAGCAGTTCTTC
CDR3: CASSLTRGTGDNEQFF

D: TRBD2
size: .
V: TRBV4-3
J: TRBJ2-1
DNA: TGCGCCAGCAGCCGTGGACTAGCGAGGGCCTACAATGAGCAGTTCTTC
CDR3: CASSRGLARAYNEQFF

D: .
size: .
V: TRBV6-1
J: TRBJ2-1
DNA: TGTGCCAGCAGTGACCCAGGGCTCTCCTACAATGAGCAGTTCTTC
CDR3: CASSDPGLSYNEQFF

D: .
size: .
V: TRBV30
J: TRBJ2-7
DNA: TGTGCCTGGAGTGTACTAGGGAACCCCCACGAGCAGTACTTC
CDR3: CAWSVLGNPHEQYF

D: TRBD2
size: .
V: TRBV7-9
J: TRBJ2-2
DNA: TGTGCCAGCAGCTTTGCGACTAGCAGTAGGGAGCTGTTTTTT
CDR3: CASSFATSSRELFF

D: .
size: once
V: TRBV7-9
J: TRBJ1-3
DNA: TGTGCCAGCAGCTTAGCCGGGGGGCTGCCTTCAATTCGGAACACCATATATTTT
CDR3: CASSLAGGLPSIRNTIYF

D: .
size: .
V: TRBV9
J: TRBJ1-4
DNA: TGTGCCAGCAGCGCTTCAGGGATGAACGAAAAACTGTTTTTT
CDR3: CASSASGMNEKLFF